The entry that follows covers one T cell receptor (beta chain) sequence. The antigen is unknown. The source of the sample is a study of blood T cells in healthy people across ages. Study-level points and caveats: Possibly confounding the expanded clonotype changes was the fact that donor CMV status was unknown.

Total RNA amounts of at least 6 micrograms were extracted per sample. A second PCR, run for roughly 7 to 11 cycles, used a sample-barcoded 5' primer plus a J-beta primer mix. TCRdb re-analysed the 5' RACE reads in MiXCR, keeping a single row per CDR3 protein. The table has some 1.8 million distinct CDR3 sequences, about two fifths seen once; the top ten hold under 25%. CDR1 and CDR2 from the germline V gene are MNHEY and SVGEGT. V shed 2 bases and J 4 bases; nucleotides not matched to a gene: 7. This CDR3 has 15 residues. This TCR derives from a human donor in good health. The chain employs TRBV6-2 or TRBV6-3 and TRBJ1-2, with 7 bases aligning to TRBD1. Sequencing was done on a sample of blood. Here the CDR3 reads CASSYGDSPSYGYTF. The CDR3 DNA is TGTGCCAGCAGTTACGGGGACAGCCCTTCCTATGGCTACACCTTC.